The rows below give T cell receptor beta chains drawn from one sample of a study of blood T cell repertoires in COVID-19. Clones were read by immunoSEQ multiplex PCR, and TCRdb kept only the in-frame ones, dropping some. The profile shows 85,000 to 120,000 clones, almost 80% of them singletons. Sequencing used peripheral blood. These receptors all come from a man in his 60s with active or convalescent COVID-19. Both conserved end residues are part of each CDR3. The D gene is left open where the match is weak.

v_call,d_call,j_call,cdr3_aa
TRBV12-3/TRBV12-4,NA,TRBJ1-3,CASSFLGNTIYF
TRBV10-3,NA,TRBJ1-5,CATRSETPNQPQHF
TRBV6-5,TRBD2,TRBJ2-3,CASRGVAGVADTQYF
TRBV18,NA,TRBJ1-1,CASSFPTGRNTEAFF
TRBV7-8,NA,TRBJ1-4,CASSPTRVRSNEKLFF
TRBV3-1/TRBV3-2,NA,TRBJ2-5,CASSPSGHLETQYF
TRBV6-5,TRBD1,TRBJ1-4,CASKPTGGFEKLFF
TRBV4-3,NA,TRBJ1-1,CASSQDGGGRTEAFF
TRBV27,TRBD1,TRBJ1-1,CASSRDRRNTEAFF
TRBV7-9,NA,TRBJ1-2,CASSPAGFGYGYTF
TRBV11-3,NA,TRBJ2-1,CASSEQQTSYNEQFF
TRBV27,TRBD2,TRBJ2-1,CASRSNPGRAGVEQFF
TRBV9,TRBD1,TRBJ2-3,CASSAPGQGVLPDTQYF
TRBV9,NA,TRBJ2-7,CASSGTSDPTFYEQYF
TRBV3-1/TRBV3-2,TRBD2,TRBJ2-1,CASSRGGSGRGSYNEQFF
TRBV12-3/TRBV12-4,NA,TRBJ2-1,CASSLSSYSEQFF